This TCR beta chain was profiled in a study of CD8 T cells in Susac syndrome. Study results and limitations: It was acknowledged in the study that its TCR sequencing and HLA analysis involved a relatively small number of individuals.

As for this clonotype: Its target is not known.

Sequencing of TCR beta was performed on blood CD8+ and CD4+ T cells. Patients with Susac syndrome met diagnostic criteria that were recently defined for definite or probable disease. The CDR3 is 13 amino acids. Germline CDR1 and CDR2: KGHDR and SFDVKD. Trimming took 12 bases from V and 7 from J; bases not matched to a gene: 10. Reverse transcription of about 0.5 to 1 ug RNA was carried out with random hexamers. Coverage of TCR beta CDR3 amplification by immunoSEQ multiplex PCR extended to 54 Vbeta and 13 Jbeta. TCRdb itself ran the immunoSEQ multiplex PCR reads through MiXCR, one entry per CDR3 protein. The table includes about 180,000 distinct CDR3 sequences, just under 95% detected once.

The chain is built from TRBV24-1 and TRBJ2-1, with 8 bases aligning to TRBD2. The sequencing input was CD4+ T cells from PBMCs. The TCR comes from a human donor with Susac syndrome. CDR3 region: CASGAGAGNEQFF. The DNA for the CDR3 is TGTGCCTCGGGAGCGGGAGCTGGGAATGAGCAGTTCTTC.